This T cell receptor beta chain was profiled in a study of cytomegalovirus exposure and HLA in healthy donors. PCR amplification relied on 60 Vbeta primers (plus 13 Jbeta primers). Measured with immunoSEQ multiplex PCR; TCRdb has only the in-frame clones, and not every one. The table lists 200,000 to 250,000 clones, around 70% of them singletons, with 2% to 3% in the top ten. The CDR3 sequence is 15 residues long. The V and J ends lost 4 bases and 0 bases, in that order; junction bases with no gene match: 5. In germline, CDR1 is SGDLS, CDR2 YYNGEE. Samples came from healthy bone marrow donors. The origin of this receptor is a middle-aged man in good health and CMV-seropositive. The J gene is TRBJ2-3, the V gene TRBV9; 7 bases line up with TRBD1. The sample consisted of PBMCs. The CDR3 here is CASSTEGASTDTQYF. CDR3 DNA sequence: TGTGCCAGCAGCACAGAGGGGGCGAGCACAGATACGCAGTATTTT. Complete variable domain (other parts from reference TRBV9 and TRBJ2-3): DSGVTQTPKHLITATGQRVTLRCSPRSGDLSVYWYQQSLDQGLQFLIQYYNGEERAKGNILERFSAQQFPDLHSELNLSSLELGDSALYFCASSTEGASTDTQYFGPGTRLTVL.